This T cell receptor (beta chain) was obtained from a study of blood T cell repertoires in COVID-19. As for the study in general: From T cells, B-cell-depleted T cells, or PBMCs came the material, which was cDNA or gDNA.

The CDR3 runs to 15 residues. CDR1 and CDR2 from the germline V gene are MNHEY and SVGAGI. Trimming cost V 4 bases and J 2 bases; bases outside gene matches: 2. In the original workflow: Counts of nucleated cells, estimated from reference gene primer amplification, were obtained. Only in-frame clones appear in the TCRdb table, and some are missing; sequencing was by immunoSEQ multiplex PCR. From that table come the V and J calls and clone size; the DNA was used to work out D and trimming. The sample lists over 95,000 clones; about 85% were seen once. Notes on this clone: Other DNA sequences in the same sample also yield this CDR3.

The specimen sequenced was peripheral blood. The chain carries TRBV6-5 and TRBJ2-2; 9 bases agree with TRBD1. This clonotype was sampled from a human donor in a cohort sampled during active COVID-19. In nucleotides, the CDR3 is TGTGCCAGCAGTTGGGGACAGGGAAACACCGGGGAGCTGTTTTTT. This translates into CASSWGQGNTGELFF.